A selection of T cell receptor beta chains follows, all from one sample in a study of tumor T cells in aggressive B-cell lymphoma. Libraries were prepared by immunoSEQ multiplex PCR; TCRdb keeps only in-frame clonotypes and omits some of them. Among around 11,000 clones listed, 89% were seen once. The sequenced sample was tumor tissue. Every receptor here comes from an adult with diffuse large B cell lymphoma. The CDR3 runs from the conserved cysteine through the conserved F or W. The D gene is left open where the match is weak. Clone size is stated in some rows and not others, as once, few, many or a class when expanded.

V: TRBV7-6
size: NA
J: TRBJ2-3
D: TRBD2
CDR3: CASSLDQRGGGTDTQYF
DNA: TGTGCCAGCAGCTTAGACCAGCGGGGAGGCGGCACAGATACGCAGTATTTT

V: TRBV7-9
size: NA
J: TRBJ1-4
D: NA
CDR3: CASSRTDEKLFF
DNA: TGTGCCAGCAGCCGGACAGATGAAAAACTGTTTTTT

V: TRBV27
size: few
J: TRBJ2-7
D: NA
CDR3: CASSTSSGKYEQYF
DNA: TGTGCCAGCAGTACTAGTTCAGGCAAATACGAGCAGTACTTC

V: TRBV9
size: NA
J: TRBJ1-4
D: NA
CDR3: CASSVGVAFGEKLFF
DNA: TGTGCCAGCAGCGTAGGGGTAGCCTTTGGGGAAAAACTGTTTTTT

V: TRBV6-5
size: NA
J: TRBJ2-1
D: TRBD2
CDR3: CASRFTSGRYNEQFF
DNA: TGTGCCAGCAGATTTACTAGCGGGAGATACAATGAGCAGTTCTTC

V: TRBV6-1
size: NA
J: TRBJ2-2
D: NA
CDR3: CASSEGQGYTGELFF
DNA: TGTGCCAGCAGTGAAGGGCAGGGCTACACCGGGGAGCTGTTTTTT

V: TRBV27
size: NA
J: TRBJ2-4
D: NA
CDR3: CASSSLGVPVGSAKNIQYF
DNA: TGTGCCAGCAGCTCCCTCGGGGTTCCCGTAGGGTCTGCCAAAAACATTCAGTACTTC

V: TRBV6-1
size: NA
J: TRBJ2-3
D: NA
CDR3: CASSEGSSGRRNTQYF
DNA: TGTGCCAGCAGTGAGGGGAGTTCGGGGAGAAGGAATACGCAGTATTTT

V: TRBV6-5
size: NA
J: TRBJ1-1
D: NA
CDR3: CASSIKSGKTEAFF
DNA: TGTGCCAGCAGTATCAAGTCAGGGAAAACTGAAGCTTTCTTT

V: TRBV6-5
size: NA
J: TRBJ1-4
D: TRBD1
CDR3: CASILTGSNEKLFF
DNA: TGTGCCAGCATCCTGACAGGGTCGAATGAAAAACTGTTTTTT

V: TRBV18
size: NA
J: TRBJ1-1
D: NA
CDR3: CASSQGRGMNTEAFF
DNA: TGTGCCAGCTCACAGGGGAGGGGAATGAACACTGAAGCTTTCTTT

V: TRBV27
size: NA
J: TRBJ1-5
D: TRBD1
CDR3: CASGQVSNQPQHF
DNA: TGTGCCAGTGGACAGGTTAGCAATCAGCCCCAGCATTTT

V: TRBV18
size: NA
J: TRBJ2-5
D: TRBD1
CDR3: CASSPRRQGGETQYF
DNA: TGTGCCAGCTCACCAAGGAGACAAGGGGGCGAGACCCAGTACTTC

V: TRBV5-1
size: NA
J: TRBJ2-1
D: TRBD1
CDR3: CASSLGDRRFNEQFF
DNA: TGCGCCAGCAGCTTGGGGGACAGGCGGTTCAATGAGCAGTTCTTC

V: TRBV29-1
size: NA
J: TRBJ2-1
D: TRBD1
CDR3: CSVEETGYGNEQFF
DNA: TGCAGCGTTGAAGAGACAGGGTATGGCAATGAGCAGTTCTTC

V: TRBV7-8
size: NA
J: TRBJ2-1
D: TRBD2
CDR3: CASSGDGTSGRQFF
DNA: TGTGCCAGCAGCGGAGACGGGACTAGCGGGAGGCAGTTCTTC

V: TRBV27
size: once
J: TRBJ2-1
D: TRBD2
CDR3: CATRRGRENEQFF
DNA: TGTGCTACCCGACGGGGGAGGGAGAATGAGCAGTTCTTC

V: TRBV5-4
size: NA
J: TRBJ2-5
D: NA
CDR3: CASSTSQETQYF
DNA: TGTGCCAGCAGCACCAGTCAAGAGACCCAGTACTTC

V: TRBV4-3
size: NA
J: TRBJ1-6
D: NA
CDR3: CASSQGQYNSPLHF
DNA: TGCGCCAGCAGCCAAGGACAGTATAATTCACCCCTCCACTTT

V: TRBV6-6
size: once
J: TRBJ2-1
D: NA
CDR3: CASRGDYNEQFF
DNA: TGTGCCAGCAGAGGAGATTACAATGAGCAGTTCTTC

V: TRBV7-8
size: NA
J: TRBJ2-1
D: TRBD2
CDR3: CASSRGGTYNEQFF
DNA: TGTGCCAGCAGCCGGGGGGGGACCTACAATGAGCAGTTCTTC

V: TRBV4-1
size: NA
J: TRBJ2-1
D: TRBD1
CDR3: CASTYAGQGTTEQFF
DNA: TGCGCCAGCACCTACGCGGGACAGGGGACAACTGAGCAGTTCTTC

V: TRBV27
size: NA
J: TRBJ2-2
D: NA
CDR3: CASSFSRVSTGELFF
DNA: TGTGCCAGCAGTTTTTCCAGGGTGAGCACCGGGGAGCTGTTTTTT

V: TRBV19
size: NA
J: TRBJ1-1
D: TRBD1
CDR3: CASSTGTGSEAFF
DNA: TGTGCCAGTAGTACCGGGACAGGTAGTGAAGCTTTCTTT

V: TRBV14
size: few
J: TRBJ1-2
D: NA
CDR3: CASSQDFGHHYGYTF
DNA: TGTGCCAGCAGCCAAGATTTCGGTCACCACTATGGCTACACCTTC

V: TRBV4-1
size: NA
J: TRBJ1-2
D: NA
CDR3: CASSHPPPGDYGYTF
DNA: TGCGCCAGCAGCCACCCCCCCCCGGGAGACTATGGCTACACCTTC

V: TRBV5-5
size: NA
J: TRBJ2-7
D: NA
CDR3: CASSPGGSGLGEQYF
DNA: TGTGCCAGCAGCCCTGGAGGGTCAGGGTTGGGAGAGCAGTACTTC

V: TRBV25-1
size: NA
J: TRBJ2-6
D: NA
CDR3: CASSLRGSGANVLTF
DNA: TGTGCCAGCAGTCTACGGGGATCTGGGGCCAACGTCCTGACTTTC

V: TRBV6-1
size: NA
J: TRBJ2-2
D: TRBD1
CDR3: CASAWDRPRSGELFF
DNA: TGTGCCAGCGCCTGGGACAGGCCACGGAGCGGGGAGCTGTTTTTT

V: TRBV28
size: NA
J: TRBJ1-1
D: TRBD1
CDR3: CASRGLDPAGQGTEAFF
DNA: TGTGCCAGCAGGGGCCTCGATCCGGCGGGACAGGGAACTGAAGCTTTCTTT

V: TRBV27
size: few
J: TRBJ2-1
D: TRBD2
CDR3: CASYGGSREERRWEQFF
DNA: TGTGCCAGCTATGGGGGCTCGCGGGAGGAAAGGCGCTGGGAGCAGTTCTTC

V: TRBV6-1
size: NA
J: TRBJ1-1
D: NA
CDR3: CASSVSQGITEAFF
DNA: TGTGCCAGCAGTGTATCGCAGGGGATCACTGAAGCTTTCTTT

V: TRBV19
size: NA
J: TRBJ1-5
D: TRBD1
CDR3: CASMGQGRQPQHF
DNA: TGTGCCAGTATGGGACAGGGGCGGCAGCCCCAGCATTTT

V: TRBV6-1
size: NA
J: TRBJ1-3
D: NA
CDR3: CASSEARVQRGNTIYF
DNA: TGTGCCAGCAGTGAAGCCCGGGTTCAGCGGGGAAACACCATATATTTT

V: TRBV15
size: once
J: TRBJ2-1
D: TRBD1
CDR3: CATSRLTGGLQFF
DNA: TGTGCCACCAGCAGACTCACAGGGGGCTTGCAGTTCTTC

V: TRBV28
size: NA
J: TRBJ2-5
D: TRBD1
CDR3: CASSYWDRQETQYF
DNA: TGTGCCAGCAGTTATTGGGACAGGCAAGAGACCCAGTACTTC

V: TRBV27
size: NA
J: TRBJ1-2
D: TRBD1
CDR3: CASSRMGQRGYTF
DNA: TGTGCCAGCAGTCGTATGGGACAGCGGGGCTACACCTTC

V: TRBV7-8
size: NA
J: TRBJ2-1
D: NA
CDR3: CASSWGRGDATYNEQFF
DNA: TGTGCCAGCAGCTGGGGGAGGGGGGATGCAACCTACAATGAGCAGTTCTTC

V: TRBV27
size: NA
J: TRBJ2-2
D: NA
CDR3: CASSFGITGELFF
DNA: TGTGCCAGCAGTTTCGGTATTACCGGGGAGCTGTTTTTT

V: TRBV7-2
size: NA
J: TRBJ2-3
D: TRBD2
CDR3: CASSFLTSGRSTDTQYF
DNA: TGTGCCAGCAGCTTTCTGACTAGCGGGAGGAGCACAGATACGCAGTATTTT

V: TRBV9
size: NA
J: TRBJ1-4
D: NA
CDR3: CASSVESGFPNEKLFF
DNA: TGTGCCAGCAGCGTAGAGTCGGGATTCCCTAATGAAAAACTGTTTTTT

V: TRBV6-6
size: NA
J: TRBJ2-5
D: TRBD2
CDR3: CASSSGGVETQYF
DNA: TGTGCCAGCAGTTCGGGGGGAGTGGAGACCCAGTACTTC

V: TRBV7-2
size: NA
J: TRBJ2-2
D: NA
CDR3: CASKPAGPGELFF
DNA: TGTGCCAGCAAGCCCGCGGGGCCCGGGGAGCTGTTTTTT

V: TRBV6-5
size: NA
J: TRBJ2-7
D: TRBD2
CDR3: CASTASGNPSEQYF
DNA: TGTGCCAGCACCGCTAGCGGGAACCCATCCGAGCAGTACTTC